This paragraph reports one TCR beta chain. The data belong to a study of blood T cell repertoires in COVID-19. V was trimmed by 5 bases and J by 6 bases, leaving 8 bases between them. Germline CDR1 reads SNHLY; CDR2 reads FYNNEI. The CDR3 spans 12 residues. As processed by the authors: Estimation of nucleated cell counts relied on the amplification of reference gene primers. Profiled with immunoSEQ multiplex PCR; TCRdb holds only in-frame clones, not every one. V, J and clone size reflect that table, while D and trimming were determined from the DNA. The sample consists of tens of thousands of clones, 80% to 90% of them appearing once.

This sequence was found in a man older than 75 with acute or convalescent COVID-19. The chain recombines TRBV2 with TRBJ2-1; a possible D gene is TRBD1 (5 bases). Input material: peripheral blood. This CDR3 is CASSLDSNEQFF. In DNA form, the CDR3 reads TGTGCCAGCAGTCTAGACAGCAATGAGCAGTTCTTC.